This T cell receptor beta chain is from a study of blood T cells in healthy people across ages. V lost 3 bases and J lost 5; bases outside the gene matches: 9. This CDR3 region has 15 residues. Per germline, CDR1 DFQATT and CDR2 SNEGSKA (reference sequence). With a J-beta primer mix and a sample-barcoded 5' primer, a second PCR ran 7 to 11 cycles. MiXCR was run by TCRdb on the 5' RACE reads, yielding one entry per CDR3 protein. The sample consists of about 570,000 distinct CDR3 sequences, 25% to 30% of them appearing once. This clonotype has a handful of counts. This sequence was found in a woman aged 70-85 years in good health. Sequenced: blood. This sequence joins TRBV20-1 and TRBJ2-5; 10 positions agree with TRBD2. The chain's CDR3 is CSASWSGGAGETQYF. The CDR3 coding sequence is TGCAGTGCTAGTTGGAGCGGGGGGGCTGGTGAGACCCAGTACTTC.